The clone carrying this T cell receptor beta chain appeared many times. This sample is drawn from a study of T cells in Graves' hyperthyroidism and ophthalmopathy. Amplified TCR beta CDR3 regions came from RNA transcripts. Primed by the HTBI set, a first-round RT-PCR was run on the TCR CDR3. TCRdb reprocessed the multiplex PCR reads via MiXCR and lists one record per CDR3 protein. Here the sample spans about 420,000 distinct CDR3 sequences, around 16% being singletons. CDR3 length: 14 residues. Germline V gives CDR1 MNHNS, CDR2 SASEGT. V lost 1 base, J lost 6 bases, and 12 bases lay in between. The specimen was blood. V gene TRBV6-1 combines with J gene TRBJ1-2; D gene ambiguous. The TCR comes from a woman aged 18 to 35 with Graves' hyperthyroidism. CDR3: CASSEVDRVNGYTF. In nucleotides, the CDR3 is TGTGCCAGCAGTGAAGTTGATAGGGTGAATGGCTACACCTTC.